The 7 T cell receptor beta chains in this list originate from one sample, sequenced in a study of glioma-infiltrating T cells. TCR alpha and beta CDR3 regions were amplified from RNA using iRepertoire nested multiplex PCR. TCRdb ran MiXCR on the multiplex PCR reads and lists one entry per CDR3 protein. The table includes about 180,000 distinct CDR3 sequences, 43% detected once. The specimen was glioma tissue, nonneoplastic brain tissue, or PBMCs (not recorded which). The receptors here all came from a human donor with low-grade glioma or glioblastoma, undergoing nonglioma brain surgery, or in good health (not recorded which).

The chain has TRBV15 and TRBJ1-5; D is undetermined. The CDR3 runs 12 residues. Trimming removed 4 bases from V and 6 bases from J, with 7 bases in between. CDR1 is LNHNV, CDR2 YYDKDF, per germline (reference sequence). The CDR3 is CATSIGSQPQHF. In DNA, the CDR3 is TGTGCCACCAGCATCGGAAGTCAGCCCCAGCATTTT. Drawing the rest from reference TRBV15 and TRBJ1-5, the complete variable domain is DAMVIQNPRYQVTQFGKPVTLSCSQTLNHNVMYWYQQKSSQAPKLLFHYYDKDFNNEADTPDNFQSRRPNTSFCFLDIRSPGLGDTAMYLCATSIGSQPQHFGDGTRLSIL.

About this clonotype: A read error may produce the germline difference seen at one junction end. The chain uses TRBV28 and TRBJ1-2, with TRBD1 matching over 9 bases. The CDR3 spans 16 residues. Germline lookup yields CDR1 MDHEN and CDR2 SYDVKM. For the CDR3, the DNA is TGTTCCAGTAGCAGACCTGGGGGGACAGGGCTTTTTGGCTACATCTTC. Amino acid sequence: CSSSRPGGTGLFGYIF.

J is TRBJ1-2 and V is TRBV24-1; D call uncertain. In germline, CDR1 is KGHDR, CDR2 SFDVKD. The V end was cut by 5 bases, the J end by 8 bases, with 8 bases between. The CDR3 has 11 residues. This CDR3 is CATSGVGGYTF. CDR3 bases: TGTGCCACCAGTGGAGTGGGGGGCTACACCTTC.

This clonotype was observed a handful of times. The CDR3 nucleotides are TGTGCCAGCAGCTCTGCTGGGACTAGCGGGGAAGAGACCCAGTACTTC. Translation gives CASSSAGTSGEETQYF. The rearrangement uses TRBV7-2 and TRBJ2-5, with TRBD2 identical over 13 bases. Per the germline V gene, CDR1 is SGHTA and CDR2 is FQGNSA. CDR3 length equals 16 residues. The V segment lost 4 bases and the J segment 3 bases; nucleotides outside the gene matches: 5.

This clonotype was seen a single time. An end of the junction does not agree with germline; a read error may underlie this. The rearrangement joins TRBV7-2 to TRBJ2-3; TRBD2 agrees at 9 bases. CDR1 and CDR2 from the germline V gene are SGHTA and FQGNSA. CDR3 size: 16 residues. CDR3 bases: TGTGCCAGCATCCCAAGACTAGCGGCGCACACAGATACGCAATATTTT. The encoded protein is CASIPRLAAHTDTQYF.

Turning to this clonotype: This may arise from a read error, as a much more abundant clone is one base away. The CDR3 DNA reads TGTGCCAGCAGCTCTGGGTCCGAGCAGTACTTC. It encodes CASSSGSEQYF. The J gene is TRBJ2-7, the V gene TRBV25-1, with unresolved D. This CDR3 contains 11 residues. Germline CDR1 reads MGHDK; CDR2 reads SYGVNS. Trimming removed 6 bases from V and 6 bases from J, with 9 bases in between.

Remarks on this clonotype: The junction differs from germline at one of its ends, possibly a read error. CDR3 sequence reads: CASSLEEAGVSPEQYF. CDR3 in DNA: TGCGCCAGCAGTTTGGAGGAAGCGGGAGTCTCCCCCGAGCAGTACTTC. The chain employs TRBV5-1 and TRBJ2-7; 8 nucleotides match TRBD2. Germline V lookup: CDR1 SGHRS, CDR2 YFSETQ. The CDR3 contains 16 residues.